Shown below are 23 T cell receptor beta chains from a single sample sequenced in a study of CD8 T cells in Susac syndrome. The RNA input was roughly 0.45 to 1 ug, and it was reverse transcribed with random hexamers. TCRdb reprocessed the immunoSEQ multiplex PCR reads with MiXCR, giving one entry per CDR3 protein. The sample consists of 170,000 or so distinct CDR3 sequences, approximately 95% of them appearing once. The sample was CD4+ T cells from PBMCs. Receptors were obtained from a human donor with Susac syndrome.

The chain recombines TRBV20-1 with TRBJ2-1, with D uncertain. The CDR3 has 11 residues. The V end lost 5 bases, the J end lost 12 bases, and 14 bases lay between the germline ends. Germline V gives CDR1 DFQATT, CDR2 SNEGSKA (reference sequence). The CDR3 loop reads CSARSMVAQFF. CDR3 coding DNA: TGCAGTGCTCGTAGTATGGTAGCGCAGTTCTTC.

The chain has TRBV5-1 and TRBJ2-5; TRBD1 or TRBD2 may be the D gene (5 bases each). The CDR3 has 16 amino acids. Germline V gives CDR1 SGHRS, CDR2 YFSETQ. The V gene lost 3 bases and the J gene lost 5 bases, with 20 bases spanning the gap. The CDR3 loop is CASSWEGSRDGETQYF. In DNA form, the CDR3 reads TGCGCCAGCAGCTGGGAAGGTAGTAGGGACGGCGAGACCCAGTACTTC.

CDR3 nucleotides: TGTGCCAGCAGCCAAGCTAGCACCATCCAGTACTTC. This translates into CASSQASTIQYF. The J gene is TRBJ2-5, the V gene TRBV3-1; D perhaps matches TRBD2 (5 bases). Germline lookup yields CDR1 LGHDT and CDR2 YNNKEL (reference sequence). The length of the CDR3 is 12 residues. The germline V and J ends were trimmed by 1 base and 10 bases, with 10 bases remaining between them.

The V gene is TRBV7-3, the J gene TRBJ2-7, with 13 bases identical to TRBD2. The CDR3 consists of 16 residues. V shed 2 bases, J shed 4 bases, and the junction held 5 bases outside the gene matches. Germline V lookup: CDR1 SGHTA, CDR2 FQGTGA. This CDR3 reads CASSLRLAGGFYEQYF. The DNA for the CDR3 is TGTGCCAGCAGCTTACGACTAGCGGGAGGCTTTTACGAGCAGTACTTC. Supplemented by reference TRBV7-3 and TRBJ2-7, the full variable domain reads GAGVSQTPSNKVTEKGKYVELRCDPISGHTALYWYRQSLGQGPEFLIYFQGTGAADDSGLPNDRFFAVRPEGSVSTLKIQRTERGDSAVYLCASSLRLAGGFYEQYFGPGTRLTVT.

The V call is TRBV2, the J call TRBJ1-6, with D maybe TRBD1 (5 bases). Per germline, CDR1 SNHLY and CDR2 FYNNEI. This CDR3 comprises 14 residues. Trimming left V 4 bases short and J 7 bases short, with 11 bases between. The CDR3 DNA reads TGTGCCAGCAGTGGGGGACGGGTAAATTCACCCCTCCACTTT. Protein sequence: CASSGGRVNSPLHF.

The J gene is TRBJ2-5, the V gene TRBV7-9; no reliable D call. The germline V and J ends were trimmed by 5 bases and 6 bases, with 4 bases remaining between them. Looked up from germline, CDR1 is SEHNR and CDR2 is FQNEAQ (reference sequence). CDR3 length equals 10 residues. The CDR3 bases are TGTGCCAGCAGCCCCCAGACCCAGTACTTC. This sequence encodes CASSPQTQYF.

This chain connects TRBV3-1 to TRBJ2-1, with no clear D. Trimming stripped 0 bases from V and 12 bases from J, with 12 bases between. Germline-derived CDR1 and CDR2 are LGHDT and YNNKEL (reference sequence). The CDR3 contains 13 residues. The CDR3 DNA follows: TGTGCCAGCAGCCAAGAGATTAGGGCTGGGCAGTTCTTC. Its translation: CASSQEIRAGQFF.

The J gene is TRBJ2-1, the V gene TRBV7-9; TRBD2 agrees at 7 bases. CDR3 length: 16 residues. After removal of 1 base from V and 4 bases from J, the junction contained 7 bases not matched to a gene. Germline V CDR1 and CDR2: SEHNR, FQNEAQ (reference sequence). The CDR3: CASSLVTAGSYNEQFF. CDR3 nucleotides: TGTGCCAGCAGCTTAGTAACAGCGGGGTCTTACAATGAGCAGTTCTTC.

The chain carries TRBV20-1 and TRBJ2-3, with D perhaps TRBD2 (6 bases). V was shortened by 1 base and J by 5 bases, with 19 bases between the two germline ends. There are 16 residues in the CDR3. The germline V gene has CDR1 DFQATT and CDR2 SNEGSKA (reference sequence). CDR3 protein: CSARGPGQAGGDTQYF. The CDR3 DNA reads as TGCAGTGCTAGAGGCCCCGGGCAAGCCGGGGGAGATACGCAGTATTTT.

The chain recombines TRBV6-6 with TRBJ2-5; the D is unclear. V was shortened by 1 base and J by 5 bases, with 8 bases between the two germline ends. The CDR3 consists of 13 residues. Germline V gene lookup returns CDR1 MNHNY and CDR2 SVGAGI (reference sequence). The CDR3 DNA reads as TGTGCCAGCAGTTACTGGGGTGTGGAGACCCAGTACTTC. Translating gives CASSYWGVETQYF.

The chain links TRBV20-1 to TRBJ1-2; 10 bases are shared with TRBD1. Trimming removed 2 bases from V and 2 bases from J; junction bases left unmatched: 8. Per the germline V gene, CDR1 is DFQATT and CDR2 is SNEGSKA (reference sequence). The CDR3 extends over 16 amino acids. The CDR3 bases are TGCAGTGCTAGATCAGAACCGGGACAGGGGAACTATGGCTACACCTTC. This gives the protein CSARSEPGQGNYGYTF.

This CDR3 reads CSVRGRVASGSNEQFF. The CDR3 DNA reads TGCAGCGTCCGGGGCCGGGTGGCTAGCGGGAGCAATGAGCAGTTCTTC. The chain links TRBV29-1 to TRBJ2-1; 10 positions agree with TRBD2. The CDR3 covers 16 residues. Germline CDR1 and CDR2: SQVTM and ANQGSEA. With V trimmed by 6 bases and J by 6 bases, 14 bases remained unmatched.

The V gene is TRBV20-1, the J gene TRBJ1-5; D uncertain. CDR3 length: 12 amino acids. Germline CDR1 reads DFQATT; CDR2 reads SNEGSKA (reference sequence). The germline V and J ends were trimmed by 3 bases and 7 bases, with 10 bases remaining between them. The CDR3 DNA is TGCAGTGCTAGCTGGGCAGGACAGCCCCAGCATTTT. Its protein is CSASWAGQPQHF.

This sequence joins TRBV29-1 and TRBJ2-1, with D tentatively TRBD2 (6 bases). The germline V and J ends were trimmed by 7 bases and 5 bases, with 12 bases remaining between them. CDR3 length: 12 amino acids. Germline V gene data show CDR1 as SQVTM and CDR2 as ANQGSEA. The CDR3 sequence: CSGGTGDNEQFF. The CDR3, as DNA: TGCAGCGGAGGGACTGGGGACAATGAGCAGTTCTTC.

J is TRBJ2-3 and V is TRBV2; perhaps D is TRBD1 or TRBD2 (5 bases each). The germline V gene encodes CDR1 SNHLY and CDR2 FYNNEI. V gave up 6 bases and J gave up 2 bases, with 9 bases separating them. The CDR3 spans 13 residues. The CDR3 spells CASRRGVTDTQYF. DNA of the CDR3: TGTGCCAGCAGGAGAGGGGTCACAGATACGCAGTATTTT.

The chain recombines TRBV29-1 with TRBJ2-3; no clear D. Looked up from germline, CDR1 is SQVTM and CDR2 is ANQGSEA. V shed 8 bases and J shed 4 bases, with 22 bases lying between them. The CDR3 length is 15 residues. The CDR3 loop reads CSTRLSPLGADTQYF. CDR3 sequence (DNA): TGCAGCACCCGGCTCAGCCCACTCGGCGCAGATACGCAGTATTTT.

This clonotype was counted once. The CDR3 loop is CAIWDSGSPYEQYF. CDR3 DNA sequence: TGTGCCATCTGGGATAGCGGGAGCCCCTACGAGCAGTACTTC. The genes are TRBV10-3 and TRBJ2-7; TRBD2 matches at 9 bases. This CDR3 is 14 amino acids long. Germline V gives CDR1 ENHRY, CDR2 SYGVKD. The J segment lost 2 bases and the V segment lost 8 bases, leaving 7 bases of the junction unmatched.

The CDR3 protein is CAIRSTSGGNEQFF. The CDR3 DNA reads as TGTGCCATCAGGTCGACTAGCGGGGGGAATGAGCAGTTCTTC. The chain combines TRBV10-3 with TRBJ2-1; TRBD2 aligns across 13 bases. Germline V CDR1 and CDR2: ENHRY, SYGVKD. After removal of 6 bases from V and 7 bases from J, the junction contained 3 bases not matched to a gene. CDR3 length: 14 residues.

This chain links TRBV20-1 with TRBJ1-5; D is unclear. V was cut by 0 bases and J by 0 bases, with 15 bases left in between. Germline assignment: CDR1 DFQATT and CDR2 SNEGSKA (reference sequence). The CDR3 covers 17 residues. The CDR3 region is CSARDRRRSLSNQPQHF. CDR3 nucleotide sequence: TGCAGTGCTAGAGATCGACGTCGTAGCCTTAGCAATCAGCCCCAGCATTTT.

The rearrangement uses TRBV19 and TRBJ1-1, with D perhaps TRBD1 (6 bases). Germline loops: CDR1 LNHDA, CDR2 SQIVND (reference sequence). The CDR3 consists of 14 residues. The germline V and J ends were trimmed by 8 bases and 0 bases, with 13 bases remaining between them. The CDR3 DNA reads as TGTGCCAGTCGGGACACCGCTATGAACACTGAAGCTTTCTTT. It specifies CASRDTAMNTEAFF.

The chain is built from TRBV7-6 and TRBJ2-5; TRBD1 matches 7 bases. Trimming at V came to 5 bases and at J to 0 bases, leaving 6 bases not matched to a gene. The CDR3 has 15 amino acids. Germline-derived CDR1 and CDR2 are SGHVS and FNYEAQ. CDR3 in amino acids: CASSTRGTDQETQYF. CDR3 bases: TGTGCCAGCAGCACGAGAGGGACAGACCAAGAGACCCAGTACTTC.

The V call is TRBV28, the J call TRBJ2-7; D remains unclear. The V end was cut by 6 bases, the J end by 3 bases, with 6 bases between. The CDR3 covers 11 residues. The V gene's germline CDR1 is MDHEN and CDR2 SYDVKM. CDR3 sequence: CASRSYYEQYF. The CDR3 DNA reads as TGTGCCAGCAGGTCCTACTACGAGCAGTACTTC.

The chain carries TRBV2 and TRBJ2-5; D might be TRBD1 (5 bases). CDR1 and CDR2 from the germline V gene are SNHLY and FYNNEI. This CDR3 is 13 amino acids long. V shed 6 bases and J shed 2 bases, with 10 bases lying between them. The CDR3 loop is CASSRQLQETQYF. CDR3 DNA: TGTGCCAGCAGCCGACAGCTACAAGAGACCCAGTACTTC.